The clone carrying this TCR beta chain was detected a few times. A read error may explain this, as a much larger clone is one base away. This specimen belongs to a study of tumor and adjacent non-tumor tissue in lung cancer. The CDR3 sequence is 11 residues long. Germline assignment: CDR1 SQVTM and CDR2 ANQGSEA. Between the trimmed V and J ends, which lost 6 bases and 3 bases, there was a span of 5 bases. No cell sorting was done before RNA was extracted from the tissue. The library came from three nested PCR rounds adapted from ARM-PCR protocols. One entry per CDR3 protein results from TCRdb running MiXCR on the multiplex PCR reads. The table has roughly 81,000 distinct CDR3 sequences, around three fifths seen once.

The sample was lung tumor tissue. The chain couples TRBV29-1 to TRBJ2-2; D remains ambiguous. The TCR was taken from a man between 70 and 80 years old with non-small cell lung cancer. This chain's CDR3 is CSVIDTGELFF. The CDR3 DNA sequence: TGCAGCGTCATCGACACCGGGGAGCTGTTTTTT.